This entry lists 7 T cell receptor beta chains sequenced from one sample in a study of beta chain features in type 1 diabetes. The whole isolated RNA underwent reverse transcription, so sequencing captured expressed TCRB transcripts. Clones were read by immunoSEQ multiplex PCR, and TCRdb kept only the in-frame ones, dropping some. The sample lists roughly 500,000 clones, around 28% occurring once. Specimen: naive CD4+ T cells from blood. These receptors all stem from a man aged 18 to 35 in good health.

This clone has more than one count but fewer than ten. The V call is TRBV14, the J call TRBJ1-1; the D is unclear. The germline V and J ends were trimmed by 3 bases and 4 bases, with 9 bases remaining between them. CDR3 size: 13 residues. Germline lookup yields CDR1 SGHDN and CDR2 FVKESK. The CDR3 protein is CASSQSWGTEAFF. In nucleotides, the CDR3 is TGTGCCAGCAGCCAGAGCTGGGGCACTGAAGCTTTCTTT. The full variable domain, in which reference TRBV14 and TRBJ1-1 provide the parts outside the CDR3, is EAGVTQFPSHSVIEKGQTVTLRCDPISGHDNLYWYRRVMGKEIKFLLHFVKESKQDESGMPNNRFLAERTGGTYSTLKVQPAELEDSGVYFCASSQSWGTEAFFGQGTRLTVV.

This chain links TRBV19 with TRBJ1-2, with no clear D. Trimming left V 7 bases short and J 6 bases short, with 12 bases between. Germline V CDR1 and CDR2: LNHDA, SQIVND (reference sequence). This CDR3 has 12 amino acids. As DNA, the CDR3 is TGTGCCAGTACCTACGCAGCCAATGGCTACACCTTC. Translated: CASTYAANGYTF.

This clone was detected only a few times. The chain has TRBV30 and TRBJ2-7; TRBD2 agrees at 13 bases. There are 14 residues in the CDR3. From germline, CDR1 is GTSNPN and CDR2 SVGIG (reference sequence). J lost 6 bases, V lost 3 bases, and 5 bases had no gene match. This CDR3 reads CAWRSGTSGTEQYF. CDR3 DNA: TGTGCCTGGAGGAGTGGGACTAGCGGGACCGAGCAGTACTTC.

The rearrangement links TRBV7-2 to TRBJ2-5; the D call may be TRBD1 or TRBD2 (6 bases each). The germline CDR1 and CDR2 sequences are SGHTA and FQGNSA. The CDR3 length is 15 residues. Trimming took off 3 bases at V and 1 base at J, with 12 bases between the two ends. The CDR3 nucleotides are TGTGCCAGCAGCTTGGGGGGCGTTTTCCAAGAGACCCAGTACTTC. It translates to CASSLGGVFQETQYF.

J is TRBJ2-5 and V is TRBV2; D is perhaps TRBD2 (6 bases). Trimming took 9 bases from V and 7 from J, leaving 12 bases between them. The CDR3 runs to 11 residues. Germline-derived CDR1 and CDR2 are SNHLY and FYNNEI. The CDR3 protein is CASHAGGTQYF. As DNA, the CDR3 is TGTGCCAGTCACGCCGGGGGGACCCAGTACTTC.

The rearrangement joins TRBV7-9 to TRBJ2-7, with 7 bases that match TRBD1. Trimming removed 4 bases from V and 6 bases from J; junction bases left unmatched: 9. Germline CDR1 is SEHNR and CDR2 is FQNEAQ (reference sequence). The length of the CDR3 is 14 residues. CDR3 loop: CASSSIRQGVEQYF. Here the CDR3 DNA reads TGTGCCAGCAGCTCAATAAGACAGGGCGTCGAGCAGTACTTC.

This clone was observed a handful of times. The rearrangement links TRBV9 to TRBJ2-5, with a possible D match to TRBD2 (5 bases). TRBJ2-7 explains the end of the DNA better; the J call may be wrong. The length of the CDR3 is 17 residues. Germline V gene sequence: CDR1 SGDLS, CDR2 YYNGEE. CDR3 in DNA: TGTGCCAGCAGCCCAAGTAGGTCGGCAGGAGGTTCCTACGAGCAGTACTTC. Its protein is CASSPSRSAGGSYEQYF.